This passage covers 29 T cell receptor beta chains from one sample sequenced in a study of blood T cell repertoires in COVID-19. Sequencing used immunoSEQ multiplex PCR; TCRdb keeps in-frame clones, though not all of them. The data contain 260,000 or so clones, approximately 87% of them singletons. Sequenced input: peripheral blood. The receptors come from a human donor in a cohort sampled during active COVID-19.

This clone appeared a few times. The chain uses TRBV27 and TRBJ2-1, with D possibly TRBD1 on 5 matching bases. CDR1 and CDR2 (germline): MNHEY, SMNVEV (reference sequence). The CDR3 has 15 residues. Trimming pared 2 bases from V and 1 base from J, leaving 9 bases between. CDR3 residues: CASSLITGSYNEQFF. CDR3 in DNA: TGTGCCAGCAGTTTAATCACAGGATCCTACAATGAGCAGTTCTTC.

V and J are TRBV5-1 and TRBJ1-5; 9 nucleotides align to TRBD1. The CDR3 sequence is 13 residues long. V lost 3 bases and J lost 6; bases outside the gene matches: 1. Germline values: CDR1 SGHRS, CDR2 YFSETQ. This CDR3 is CASSSTGGQPQHF. The CDR3 DNA is TGCGCCAGCAGCTCGACAGGGGGTCAGCCCCAGCATTTT.

To note about this clone: A junction end diverges from the germline sequence, so it may reflect a read error. The rearrangement links TRBV19 to TRBJ2-3; TRBD2 aligns across 9 bases. Per the germline V gene, CDR1 is LNHDA and CDR2 is SQIVND (reference sequence). CDR3 length: 18 amino acids. CDR3 in DNA: TGTGCCAGTAGCATAGGTGGTATAGCGGGAGCTTGGTTAGATACGCAGTATTTT. It translates to CASSIGGIAGAWLDTQYF. The complete variable domain, with remaining parts taken from reference TRBV19 and TRBJ2-3, reads DGGITQSPKYLFRKEGQNVTLSCEQNLNHDAMYWYRQDPGQGLRLIYYSQIVNDFQKGDIAEGYSVSREKKESFPLTVTSAQKNPTAFYLCASSIGGIAGAWLDTQYFGPGTRLTVL.

This sequence joins TRBV7-2 and TRBJ2-1; maybe TRBD1 (6 bases). Looked up from germline, CDR1 is SGHTA and CDR2 is FQGNSA. The V and J ends lost 10 bases and 4 bases respectively, with 17 bases between them. The CDR3 is 14 residues long. CDR3 sequence reads: CAITSGTTYNEQFF. Here the CDR3 DNA reads TGTGCCATTACTTCCGGGACAACTTACAATGAGCAGTTCTTC.

Regarding this clone: The sample carries other DNA sequences with the same CDR3. The CDR3 DNA is TGTGCCAGCAGCCGCGACAGCCAAGAGACCCAGTACTTC. Amino acids: CASSRDSQETQYF. The chain couples TRBV2 to TRBJ2-5, with a tentative D call TRBD1 (5 bases). The V end was cut by 6 bases, the J end by 1 base, with 9 bases between. Germline V gene data show CDR1 as SNHLY and CDR2 as FYNNEI. This CDR3 comprises 13 residues.

In nucleotides, the CDR3 is TGTGCCAGCAGCCCAGATTACAGGAAACCTGGCTACACCTTC. Protein product: CASSPDYRKPGYTF. The gene calls are TRBV7-9 and TRBJ1-2, with TRBD1 as a possible D gene (5 bases). V was cut by 5 bases and J by 7 bases, with 17 bases left in between. Germline values: CDR1 SEHNR, CDR2 FQNEAQ (reference sequence). The CDR3 length is 14 residues.

The chain couples TRBV6-6 to TRBJ2-7; no clear D gene. V lost 5 bases to trimming and J lost 3 bases, with 8 bases between them. The CDR3 is made up of 12 amino acids. The V gene's germline CDR1 is MNHNY and CDR2 SVGAGI (reference sequence). CDR3 loop: CASSPSVYEQYF. The CDR3 DNA sequence: TGTGCCAGCAGTCCCTCCGTCTACGAGCAGTACTTC.

The rearrangement joins TRBV27 to TRBJ2-5, with 7 bases that match TRBD2. The CDR3 sequence is 15 residues long. Per germline, CDR1 MNHEY and CDR2 SMNVEV (reference sequence). The ends lost 0 bases at V and 10 bases at J; junction bases unmatched: 11. DNA for the CDR3: TGTGCCAGCAGTTTATCGACAGAACTCCGGGGGGACCAGTACTTC. Protein sequence: CASSLSTELRGDQYF.

The chain employs TRBV24-1 and TRBJ1-6, with TRBD1 matching over 7 bases. The CDR3 runs 18 residues. Germline CDR1 KGHDR, CDR2 SFDVKD. After removal of 2 bases from V and 1 base from J, the junction contained 7 bases not matched to a gene. CDR3 sequence (DNA): TGTGCCACCAGTGATTCCTCCCACAGGGGATCCTATAATTCACCCCTCCACTTT. Protein product: CATSDSSHRGSYNSPLHF.

The gene calls are TRBV5-1 and TRBJ2-7; 9 bases fit TRBD1. This CDR3 comprises 16 residues. Germline CDR1 reads SGHRS; CDR2 reads YFSETQ. The trim removed 2 bases at V and 6 bases at J, leaving 12 bases unmatched. The CDR3 DNA reads as TGCGCCAGCAGCTTCTACCCCGGGACAGGGCCCCTCGAGCAGTACTTC. Amino acids: CASSFYPGTGPLEQYF. The whole variable domain, remainder taken from reference TRBV5-1 and TRBJ2-7, is KAGVTQTPRYLIKTRGQQVTLSCSPISGHRSVSWYQQTPGQGLQFLFEYFSETQRNKGNFPGRFSGRQFSNSRSEMNVSTLELGDSALYLCASSFYPGTGPLEQYFGPGTRLTVT.

This chain joins TRBV3-1 (or the pseudogene TRBV3-2) and TRBJ2-5; D is unclear. The V end was cut by 3 bases, the J end by 2 bases, with 10 bases between. Germline CDR1 and CDR2: LGHDT and YNNKEL (reference sequence). The CDR3 contains 14 residues. DNA for the CDR3: TGTGCCAGCAGCCATTGGGCAGAGCAAGAGACCCAGTACTTC. Protein sequence: CASSHWAEQETQYF.

The CDR3 loop is CASSLSPAGLGQPQHF. As DNA, the CDR3 is TGTGCCAGCAGTTTATCCCCGGCGGGATTGGGTCAGCCCCAGCATTTT. This chain joins TRBV27 and TRBJ1-5; D is unclear. The CDR3 consists of 16 residues. The V gene's germline CDR1 is MNHEY and CDR2 SMNVEV (reference sequence). With 0 bases removed from V and 6 bases from J, the gap between germline ends came to 15 bases.

The chain carries TRBV11-2 and TRBJ2-7, with 8 bases identical to TRBD2. Germline trimming cut 1 base from V and 3 bases from J; bases unmatched to any gene: 14. The CDR3 spans 18 residues. Looked up from germline, CDR1 is SGHAT and CDR2 is FQNNGV. DNA of the CDR3: TGTGCCAGCAGCTTAGTTGCGCTGCCGGGACTAGGTTACTACGAGCAGTACTTC. It is translated as CASSLVALPGLGYYEQYF.

The chain uses TRBV19 and TRBJ2-1; TRBD2 aligns across 8 bases. The J segment lost 1 base and the V segment lost 5 bases, leaving 16 bases of the junction unmatched. This CDR3 has 19 amino acids. Germline V gene lookup returns CDR1 LNHDA and CDR2 SQIVND (reference sequence). The CDR3 loop is CASSFDSGSRVGSYNEQFF. CDR3 sequence (DNA): TGTGCCAGTAGTTTCGACAGCGGGAGTAGAGTCGGGTCCTACAATGAGCAGTTCTTC. The variable domain in full, with the rest retrieved from reference TRBV19 and TRBJ2-1, is DGGITQSPKYLFRKEGQNVTLSCEQNLNHDAMYWYRQDPGQGLRLIYYSQIVNDFQKGDIAEGYSVSREKKESFPLTVTSAQKNPTAFYLCASSFDSGSRVGSYNEQFFGPGTRLTVL.

This chain uses TRBV27 with TRBJ2-1; 7 positions agree with TRBD1. Trimming at V came to 3 bases and at J to 5 bases, leaving 7 bases not matched to a gene. CDR3 length: 15 amino acids. The germline CDR1 and CDR2 sequences are MNHEY and SMNVEV (reference sequence). The CDR3 DNA follows: TGTGCCAGCAGTTTTTCACAGGGGCCCAACAATGAGCAGTTCTTC. Translating it yields CASSFSQGPNNEQFF.

The chain employs TRBV11-3 and TRBJ2-7; 8 bases are a match to TRBD1. V was pared by 1 base and J by 0 bases, with 2 bases of the junction left unmatched. There are 15 residues in the CDR3. Per germline, CDR1 SGHNT and CDR2 YENEEA. Written as DNA, the CDR3 is TGTGCCAGCAGCTTAGGGACAGGGACCTCCTACGAGCAGTACTTC. It specifies CASSLGTGTSYEQYF.

This clone was recorded once. The rearrangement joins TRBV19 to TRBJ2-3, with TRBD2 identical over 10 bases. The CDR3 extends over 14 amino acids. Trimming cost V 7 bases and J 0 bases; bases outside gene matches: 1. CDR1 is LNHDA, CDR2 SQIVND, per germline (reference sequence). DNA of the CDR3: TGTGCCAGTAAGCGGGGGGGAAGCACAGATACGCAGTATTTT. Protein: CASKRGGSTDTQYF.

Only a few counts were recorded for this clone. The chain carries TRBV2 and TRBJ2-7; 9 nucleotides line up with TRBD2. Germline lookup yields CDR1 SNHLY and CDR2 FYNNEI. V lost 5 bases and J lost 4; bases outside the gene matches: 6. The CDR3 sequence is 14 residues long. CDR3 bases: TGTGCCAGCAGTATAGCGGGAGAGGGGTACGAGCAGTACTTC. It codes for CASSIAGEGYEQYF.

This clone was detected only once. This chain links TRBV7-2 with TRBJ2-5, with D maybe TRBD2 (5 bases). The CDR3 is 15 residues long. Trimming cost V 5 bases and J 2 bases, with 15 bases left between them. Per germline, CDR1 SGHTA and CDR2 FQGNSA. The CDR3 sequence is CASSGNVRRQETQYF. The CDR3 region has the DNA TGTGCCAGCAGCGGGAACGTCCGGAGGCAAGAGACCCAGTACTTC.

This clone showed up just once. The J gene is TRBJ2-7, the V gene TRBV7-8; 7 positions match TRBD2. Per germline, CDR1 SGHVS and CDR2 FQNEAQ. The J segment lost 2 bases and the V segment lost 6 bases, leaving 4 bases of the junction unmatched. The CDR3 length is 13 residues. Here the CDR3 DNA reads TGTGCCAGCAGTTGGGGGGGGACCTACGAGCAGTACTTC. It specifies CASSWGGTYEQYF.

The chain employs TRBV15 and TRBJ2-7, with TRBD2 matching 7 bases. J lost 3 bases, V lost 3 bases, and 20 bases had no gene match. The CDR3 is 19 amino acids. Germline V CDR1 and CDR2: LNHNV, YYDKDF (reference sequence). The CDR3 reads CATSRLTQGGGTNYYEQYF. The CDR3 DNA is TGTGCCACCAGCAGGCTCACTCAGGGTGGCGGGACTAACTACTACGAGCAGTACTTC.

The V call is TRBV3-1 (or the pseudogene TRBV3-2), the J call TRBJ2-5; 8 bases line up with TRBD2. Germline V gene lookup returns CDR1 LGHDT and CDR2 YNNKEL (reference sequence). Trimming took 6 bases from V and 4 from J; bases not matched to a gene: 16. The CDR3 has 17 amino acids. CDR3 sequence: CASRGRVAGRRRETQYF. CDR3 coding DNA: TGTGCCAGCAGGGGGCGGGTAGCGGGGCGGAGGCGAGAGACCCAGTACTTC.

The chain is built from TRBV6-1 and TRBJ1-2; D is undetermined. V dropped 3 bases and J dropped 8 bases, with 22 bases sitting between them. CDR3 length: 16 residues. CDR1 is MNHNS, CDR2 SASEGT, per germline. The CDR3 is CASSEGGIRMLHGYTF. The CDR3 DNA sequence: TGTGCCAGCAGTGAGGGCGGGATCCGCATGCTCCACGGCTACACCTTC.

The chain links TRBV7-3 to TRBJ2-1; possible D gene TRBD2, 6 bases. The CDR3 covers 13 residues. The germline V gene encodes CDR1 SGHTA and CDR2 FQGTGA. The V end lost 5 bases, the J end lost 10 bases, and 15 bases lay between the germline ends. The CDR3 loop reads CASSHGTLREQFF. CDR3 nucleotides: TGTGCCAGCAGCCACGGGACTTTAAGGGAGCAGTTCTTC. Based on the CDR3 plus reference TRBV7-3 and TRBJ2-1, the full variable domain is GAGVSQTPSNKVTEKGKYVELRCDPISGHTALYWYRQSLGQGPEFLIYFQGTGAADDSGLPNDRFFAVRPEGSVSTLKIQRTERGDSAVYLCASSHGTLREQFFGPGTRLTVL.

The rearrangement uses TRBV29-1 and TRBJ2-1, with D unresolved. V lost 7 bases and J lost 4, with 5 bases in between. The CDR3 has 10 amino acids. CDR1 is SQVTM and CDR2 is ANQGSEA in the germline V gene. The CDR3 protein is CSAQYNEQFF. Here the CDR3 DNA reads TGCAGCGCGCAATACAATGAGCAGTTCTTC.

V and J are TRBV2 and TRBJ2-7; D gene unclear. Trimming stripped 5 bases from V and 3 bases from J, with 5 bases between. The CDR3 covers 11 residues. The V gene's germline CDR1 is SNHLY and CDR2 FYNNEI. CDR3 amino acids: CASSPGYEQYF. The CDR3 DNA sequence: TGTGCCAGCAGTCCCGGCTACGAGCAGTACTTC.

This clone has only a few counts. The chain joins TRBV28 to TRBJ1-5; 8 bases are a match to TRBD1. The V segment lost 6 bases and the J segment 5 bases; nucleotides outside the gene matches: 9. The CDR3 has 15 amino acids. Germline V gene lookup returns CDR1 MDHEN and CDR2 SYDVKM. The CDR3 spells CASRTDREGHQPQHF. CDR3 DNA: TGTGCCAGCAGAACGGACAGGGAGGGTCATCAGCCCCAGCATTTT.

The V gene is TRBV19, the J gene TRBJ2-3, with D perhaps matching TRBD1 (5 bases). V was cut by 9 bases and J by 5 bases, with 18 bases left in between. The CDR3 runs 14 residues. Germline V CDR1 and CDR2: LNHDA, SQIVND (reference sequence). CDR3 DNA sequence: TGTGCCAGCAAAGCTAGGGGTGGGTTAGATACGCAGTATTTT. This sequence encodes CASKARGGLDTQYF. The full variable domain, rest sourced from reference TRBV19 and TRBJ2-3, is DGGITQSPKYLFRKEGQNVTLSCEQNLNHDAMYWYRQDPGQGLRLIYYSQIVNDFQKGDIAEGYSVSREKKESFPLTVTSAQKNPTAFYLCASKARGGLDTQYFGPGTRLTVL.

The chain uses TRBV27 and TRBJ2-1, with D maybe TRBD2 (5 bases). CDR3 length equals 15 residues. Germline CDR1 and CDR2: MNHEY and SMNVEV (reference sequence). Trimming removed 5 bases from V and 1 base from J, with 12 bases in between. The CDR3 spells CASSPSRGSYNEQFF. The CDR3 coding sequence is TGTGCCAGCAGTCCCTCACGGGGTTCCTACAATGAGCAGTTCTTC.